Each of the 14 T cell receptor beta chains below was sequenced from the same sample in a study of blood T cells in healthy people across ages. Together with a sample-barcoded 5' primer, a J-beta primer mix was included in a second PCR lasting about 6 to 12 cycles. Each CDR3 protein is one row after TCRdb ran MiXCR on the 5' RACE reads. The table shows approximately 800,000 distinct CDR3 sequences, with roughly 25% occurring only once. This same sample was also taken into another study, of T cells of mothers and their children.

Sequencing was performed on blood. These receptors originate from a boy aged 5-17 years in good health.

This sequence joins TRBV7-2 and TRBJ1-2; 7 bases align to TRBD1. Unmatched junction bases numbered 10, after V lost 4 bases and J lost 8 bases. Germline CDR1 reads SGHTA; CDR2 reads FQGNSA. This CDR3 is 14 amino acids long. The CDR3 region has the DNA TGTGCCAGCAGCTCCGACAGGGCCCGTGCAGGCTACACCTTC. The encoded protein is CASSSDRARAGYTF. The full variable domain, completed using reference TRBV7-2 and TRBJ1-2, is GAGVSQSPSNKVTEKGKDVELRCDPISGHTALYWYRQSLGQGLEFLIYFQGNSAPDKSGLPSDRFSAERTGGSVSTLTIQRTQQEDSAVYLCASSSDRARAGYTFGSGTRLTVV.

V usage is TRBV5-1 and J usage is TRBJ2-3, with 12 bases identical to TRBD2. V lost 0 bases to trimming and J lost 2 bases; unmatched junction nucleotides: 4. Germline V gene lookup returns CDR1 SGHRS and CDR2 YFSETQ. CDR3 length: 17 amino acids. The CDR3 loop reads CASSLGLAGDPTDTQYF. The CDR3 DNA reads as TGCGCCAGCAGCTTGGGACTAGCGGGGGACCCCACAGATACGCAGTATTTT. Based on the CDR3 plus reference TRBV5-1 and TRBJ2-3, the full variable domain is KAGVTQTPRYLIKTRGQQVTLSCSPISGHRSVSWYQQTPGQGLQFLFEYFSETQRNKGNFPGRFSGRQFSNSRSEMNVSTLELGDSALYLCASSLGLAGDPTDTQYFGPGTRLTVL.

The V gene is TRBV29-1, the J gene TRBJ2-7; 8 bases are shared with TRBD1. V was clipped by 6 bases and J by 6 bases; unmatched bases: 7. The CDR3 spans 12 residues. Germline V gene sequence: CDR1 SQVTM, CDR2 ANQGSEA. This chain's CDR3 is CSVAGTGREQYF. DNA for the CDR3: TGCAGCGTCGCCGGGACAGGACGCGAGCAGTACTTC.

This clonotype was seen only a few times. The V and J genes are TRBV15 and TRBJ2-5, with a weak D call TRBD1 (6 bases). Trimming took 1 base from V and 4 from J, leaving 10 bases between them. The CDR3 totals 14 residues. Germline CDR1 reads LNHNV; CDR2 reads YYDKDF (reference sequence). CDR3: CATSRVGRGETQYF. CDR3 DNA sequence: TGTGCCACCAGCAGAGTGGGCAGGGGAGAGACCCAGTACTTC.

This chain connects TRBV28 to TRBJ2-6; no definite D call. The CDR3 covers 16 residues. Germline CDR1 MDHEN, CDR2 SYDVKM. V lost 7 bases and J 1 base, leaving 14 bases between the germline ends. CDR3 in amino acids: CASMLSLGSGANVLTF. CDR3 coding DNA: TGTGCCAGCATGTTATCCCTAGGTTCTGGGGCCAACGTCCTGACTTTC.

J is TRBJ2-5 and V is TRBV10-3, with a possible D match to TRBD1 (6 bases). The DNA end is a closer match to TRBJ2-7, so the J assignment may be wrong. Germline V CDR1 and CDR2: ENHRY, SYGVKD. CDR3 length: 11 amino acids. For the CDR3, the DNA is TGTGCCATCGGGGGCTTCTACGAGCAGTACTTC. Translation: CAIGGFYEQYF.

The chain joins TRBV5-6 to TRBJ2-1; 8 bases map to TRBD1. Germline lookup yields CDR1 SGHDT and CDR2 YYEEEE. The V segment lost 1 base and the J segment 4 bases; nucleotides outside the gene matches: 4. CDR3 length: 15 amino acids. CDR3 nucleotide sequence: TGTGCCAGCAGCTTGTTCGACAGGGGATACAATGAGCAGTTCTTC. This encodes CASSLFDRGYNEQFF.

This clonotype showed up just a few times. This sequence joins TRBV5-1 and TRBJ2-3, with 7 nucleotides matching TRBD1. There are 15 residues in the CDR3. CDR1 is SGHRS, CDR2 YFSETQ, per germline. Losses at the gene ends were 3 bases for V and 2 bases for J; bases not matched to a gene: 6. In nucleotides, the CDR3 is TGCGCCAGCAGCTCCCCGACAGGGTCCACAGATACGCAGTATTTT. Translating gives CASSSPTGSTDTQYF.

This clonotype turned up a few times. The chain combines TRBV10-2 with TRBJ2-7; 8 bases fit TRBD1. CDR3 length equals 15 residues. Germline trimming cut 7 bases from V and 1 base from J; bases unmatched to any gene: 9. Per the germline V gene, CDR1 is WSHSY and CDR2 is SAAADI. CDR3: CASKLTGERSYEQYF. DNA for the CDR3: TGCGCCAGCAAACTGACAGGGGAAAGGTCCTACGAGCAGTACTTC.

This chain uses TRBV5-1 with TRBJ2-5; D not resolved. The CDR3 is made up of 14 amino acids. CDR1 SGHRS and CDR2 YFSETQ come from the germline V gene. The ends were cut back, 4 bases at V and 4 bases at J, with 14 bases in the middle. In nucleotides, the CDR3 is TGCGCCAGCAGCCTGGGTGTGGTGTCAGAGACCCAGTACTTC. Encoded protein: CASSLGVVSETQYF.

This clonotype was counted many times. The V and J genes are TRBV29-1 and TRBJ1-4; 11 nucleotides align to TRBD1. The CDR3 has 12 amino acids. The germline V gene encodes CDR1 SQVTM and CDR2 ANQGSEA. J lost 6 bases, V lost 6 bases, and 0 bases had no gene match. The DNA of the CDR3 is TGCAGCGTGGGACAGGGGGATGAAAAACTGTTTTTT. Protein sequence: CSVGQGDEKLFF.

This sequence joins TRBV11-2 and TRBJ1-3; D unresolved. V was cut by 1 base and J by 1 base, with 8 bases left in between. Germline V gene lookup returns CDR1 SGHAT and CDR2 FQNNGV. The CDR3 spans 15 residues. The CDR3 region is CASSLAGDSGNTIYF. Here the CDR3 DNA reads TGTGCCAGCAGCTTAGCCGGGGATTCTGGAAACACCATATATTTT.

This sequence joins TRBV4-1 and TRBJ2-2; 7 nucleotides line up with TRBD2. The germline V gene has CDR1 MGHRA and CDR2 YSYEKL. V was clipped by 5 bases and J by 8 bases; unmatched bases: 5. The CDR3 length is 13 residues. The CDR3 here is CASSATSRGELFF. As DNA, the CDR3 is TGCGCCAGCAGCGCGACTAGCCGGGGGGAGCTGTTTTTT.

This clonotype turned up a few times. This rearrangement joins TRBV10-3 to TRBJ2-3, with TRBD2 matching 7 bases. The ends lost 6 bases at V and 4 bases at J; junction bases unmatched: 4. Germline V gene lookup returns CDR1 ENHRY and CDR2 SYGVKD. This CDR3 has 13 amino acids. Here the CDR3 DNA reads TGTGCCATCAGGACTAGCCTCCCAGATACGCAGTATTTT. This translates into CAIRTSLPDTQYF.